Below are 29 T cell receptor beta chains sequenced from a single sample in a study of T cell repertoires in cytomegalovirus infection. Using its own MiXCR run on the reads, TCRdb lists one record per CDR3 protein. The sample carries just under 550,000 distinct CDR3 sequences, about 25% recorded once. Sequencing was done on a sample of PBMCs. The receptors come from a human donor in good health (CMV status not recorded). Some clones in this sample may be carry-over from other donors' samples.

The chain carries TRBV9 and TRBJ2-1; TRBD2 matches at 14 bases. This CDR3 is 17 amino acids long. The V segment lost 0 bases and the J segment 10 bases; nucleotides outside the gene matches: 9. Germline CDR1 and CDR2: SGDLS and YYNGEE. CDR3 DNA sequence: TGTGCCAGCAGCGTAGAGGGGACTAGCGGGAGAGCACGGGAGCAGTTCTTC. This translates into CASSVEGTSGRAREQFF.

This clonotype was found many times. V usage is TRBV7-8 and J usage is TRBJ1-4, with TRBD1 matching over 7 bases. Germline V CDR1 and CDR2: SGHVS, FQNEAQ. J was trimmed by 0 bases and V by 1 base; bases with no gene match: 5. CDR3 length: 17 residues. This CDR3 reads CASSLGPQGATNEKLFF. The CDR3, as DNA: TGTGCCAGCAGCTTAGGACCCCAGGGGGCAACTAATGAAAAACTGTTTTTT. Based on the CDR3 plus reference TRBV7-8 and TRBJ1-4, the full variable domain is GAGVSQSPRYKVAKRGQDVALRCDPISGHVSLFWYQQALGQGPEFLTYFQNEAQLDKSGLPSDRFFAERPEGSVSTLKIQRTQQEDSAVYLCASSLGPQGATNEKLFFGSGTQLSVL.

This chain connects TRBV14 to TRBJ2-2; TRBD2 aligns across 11 bases. Trimming cost V 0 bases and J 2 bases; bases outside gene matches: 2. This CDR3 spans 17 amino acids. Germline CDR1 reads SGHDN; CDR2 reads FVKESK. CDR3 sequence (DNA): TGTGCCAGCAGCCAAGAACTAGCGGGAGTAAACACCGGGGAGCTGTTTTTT. It encodes CASSQELAGVNTGELFF.

This clonotype occurred many times. The gene calls are TRBV7-6 and TRBJ1-1; D remains ambiguous. This CDR3 spans 15 amino acids. With 5 bases removed from V and 1 base from J, the gap between germline ends came to 14 bases. CDR1 and CDR2 (germline): SGHVS, FNYEAQ. The CDR3 DNA follows: TGTGCCAGCAGCCCCCCAACTAGCCGGAACACTGAAGCTTTCTTT. Its protein is CASSPPTSRNTEAFF.

This clonotype showed up just a few times. V usage is TRBV5-6 and J usage is TRBJ1-5; D is unclear. The CDR3 runs 13 residues. The germline V and J ends were trimmed by 2 bases and 8 bases, with 11 bases remaining between them. The germline gives CDR1 SGHDT, CDR2 YYEEEE. The CDR3 reads CASSFRSYEPQHF. CDR3 nucleotide sequence: TGTGCCAGCAGCTTTCGTTCGTATGAGCCCCAGCATTTT.

With regard to this clonotype: This may come from a read error, since a much larger clone is one base off. The chain links TRBV7-2 to TRBJ2-3; D ambiguous. Germline V gene lookup returns CDR1 SGHTA and CDR2 FQGNSA. This CDR3 has 14 amino acids. The CDR3: CASSLAVPTETQYF. CDR3 nucleotide sequence: TGTGCCAGCAGCTTAGCGGTTCCCACAGAAACGCAGTATTTT.

The V gene is TRBV30, the J gene TRBJ1-5; no definite D call. This CDR3 has 13 amino acids. V shed 5 bases and J shed 9 bases, with 17 bases lying between them. Germline V gene sequence: CDR1 GTSNPN, CDR2 SVGIG (reference sequence). CDR3 in amino acids: CAWGEASPWPQHF. The CDR3 nucleotides are TGTGCCTGGGGGGAGGCCTCTCCCTGGCCCCAGCATTTT.

The chain links TRBV2 to TRBJ2-5, with unresolved D. CDR1 is SNHLY and CDR2 is FYNNEI in the germline V gene. The CDR3 runs to 15 residues. V dropped 3 bases and J dropped 2 bases, with 13 bases sitting between them. The CDR3 DNA is TGTGCCAGCAGTGATCGCACAAGGATGCAAGAGACCCAGTACTTC. Translating gives CASSDRTRMQETQYF.

This clonotype appeared a single time. The chain carries TRBV4-1 and TRBJ1-6; the D is unclear. V was trimmed by 1 base and J by 4 bases, leaving 8 bases between them. The CDR3 spans 15 residues. The germline gives CDR1 MGHRA, CDR2 YSYEKL. CDR3 in amino acids: CASSQALSYNSPLHF. CDR3 DNA sequence: TGCGCCAGCAGCCAAGCACTGTCATATAATTCACCCCTCCACTTT.

J is TRBJ2-5 and V is TRBV20-1; TRBD1 is a possible D gene (6 bases). Trimming pared 2 bases from V and 1 base from J, leaving 14 bases between. This CDR3 region has 15 residues. Germline CDR1 reads DFQATT; CDR2 reads SNEGSKA (reference sequence). The CDR3 sequence: CSARIPPDSQETQYF. As DNA, the CDR3 is TGCAGTGCTAGAATCCCCCCGGACAGCCAAGAGACCCAGTACTTC.

This clonotype was detected a few times. This chain uses TRBV5-6 with TRBJ1-1; the match to TRBD1 covers 8 bases. The CDR3 extends over 15 amino acids. V shed 4 bases, J shed 2 bases, and the junction held 7 bases outside the gene matches. Germline loops: CDR1 SGHDT, CDR2 YYEEEE. Written as DNA, the CDR3 is TGTGCCAGCAGCCTCCCGGGACAGGCCAACACTGAAGCTTTCTTT. Protein sequence: CASSLPGQANTEAFF.

This sequence joins TRBV5-8 and TRBJ2-5, with D maybe TRBD2 (5 bases). The CDR3 is 14 amino acids. Germline CDR1 reads SGHTS; CDR2 reads YDEGEE. V lost 4 bases and J 0 bases, leaving 10 bases between the germline ends. CDR3 residues: CASSGGYYQETQYF. The CDR3 coding sequence is TGTGCCAGCAGCGGAGGATATTACCAAGAGACCCAGTACTTC.

The rearrangement joins TRBV29-1 to TRBJ2-1; D unresolved. V lost 2 bases and J lost 9, with 14 bases in between. The length of the CDR3 is 13 residues. Germline assignment: CDR1 SQVTM and CDR2 ANQGSEA. Written as DNA, the CDR3 is TGCAGCGTTGAACCCACCGGCGTCGGTGAGCAGTTCTTC. It is translated as CSVEPTGVGEQFF.

The gene calls are TRBV20-1 and TRBJ1-1; 8 bases agree with TRBD1. In germline, CDR1 is DFQATT, CDR2 SNEGSKA (reference sequence). V gave up 4 bases and J gave up 3 bases; unmatched junction bases: 4. The CDR3 extends over 13 amino acids. The CDR3 bases are TGCAGTGCTACGGACAGGGTGGACACTGAAGCTTTCTTT. It is translated as CSATDRVDTEAFF.

This clonotype was detected a few times. This sequence joins TRBV12-3 or TRBV12-4 and TRBJ1-2, with unresolved D. Trimming removed 2 bases at V and 6 bases at J, with 10 bases between. The CDR3 contains 13 residues. This chain's CDR3 is CASSLRHPHGYTF. CDR3 sequence (DNA): TGTGCCAGCAGTTTAAGACACCCCCATGGCTACACCTTC.

A note on this clonotype: A single base separates this from a much larger clone, so it may be a read error. The chain uses TRBV7-2 and TRBJ1-5; D gene ambiguous. Germline V lookup: CDR1 SGHTA, CDR2 FQGNSA. The CDR3 consists of 14 residues. Trimming stripped 5 bases from V and 4 bases from J, with 12 bases between. CDR3 amino acids: CASSIYMANQPQHF. CDR3 in DNA: TGTGCCAGCAGCATATACATGGCGAATCAGCCCCAGCATTTT.

This clonotype was seen ten or more times. The rearrangement uses TRBV7-2 and TRBJ1-5; TRBD1 might be the D (5 bases). The ends were cut back, 4 bases at V and 8 bases at J, with 15 bases in the middle. The CDR3 loop spans 14 amino acids. Germline assignment: CDR1 SGHTA and CDR2 FQGNSA. CDR3 sequence (DNA): TGTGCCAGCAGCTGGCAGGGATCCGGGGAGCCCCAGCATTTT. Its protein product is CASSWQGSGEPQHF.

The chain combines TRBV20-1 with TRBJ2-1, with 8 bases lining up with TRBD2. The CDR3 has 16 residues. The junction had 8 bases not matched to a gene; V was cut back by 0 bases and J by 4 bases. Germline V gene sequence: CDR1 DFQATT, CDR2 SNEGSKA (reference sequence). The CDR3 bases are TGCAGTGCTAGAGATTATCAAGCGGGAGTGTACAATGAGCAGTTCTTC. As protein: CSARDYQAGVYNEQFF.

J is TRBJ2-3 and V is TRBV10-3; TRBD2 matches 11 bases. The V gene end was trimmed by 6 bases and the J gene end by 1 base; junction bases not matched to a gene: 3. The CDR3 is 15 residues long. Germline assignment: CDR1 ENHRY and CDR2 SYGVKD. The CDR3 sequence is CAIRLTSGGTDTQYF. CDR3 bases: TGTGCCATCAGGTTGACTAGCGGGGGCACAGATACGCAGTATTTT.

The chain carries TRBV7-9 and TRBJ1-4; possible D gene TRBD1, 6 bases. V gave up 3 bases and J gave up 4 bases, with 12 bases separating them. Germline CDR1 reads SEHNR; CDR2 reads FQNEAQ (reference sequence). The CDR3 has 15 residues. CDR3 protein: CASSLGTFGNEKLFF. CDR3 coding DNA: TGTGCCAGCAGCTTGGGGACATTCGGTAATGAAAAACTGTTTTTT.

This clonotype has only a few counts. The V gene is TRBV6-2 or TRBV6-3, the J gene TRBJ2-3; 9 nucleotides agree with TRBD1. Trimming removed 5 bases from V and 6 bases from J; junction bases left unmatched: 15. Per the germline V gene, CDR1 is MNHEY and CDR2 is SVGEGT. This CDR3 has 17 residues. The CDR3 loop is CASSQDSVGQGEDTQYF. DNA for the CDR3: TGTGCCAGCAGTCAGGACTCGGTGGGACAGGGAGAGGATACGCAGTATTTT.

This clonotype came up many times. V and J are TRBV7-8 and TRBJ2-7; D is unresolved. The CDR3 extends over 13 amino acids. The V end was cut by 2 bases, the J end by 2 bases, with 7 bases between. Germline-derived CDR1 and CDR2 are SGHVS and FQNEAQ. The chain's CDR3 is CASSLRLTYEQYV. CDR3 DNA: TGTGCCAGCAGCTTAAGGCTTACCTACGAGCAGTACGTC.

This rearrangement joins TRBV10-3 to TRBJ1-1, with 8 bases lining up with TRBD1. The CDR3 sequence is 15 residues long. Germline V gene lookup returns CDR1 ENHRY and CDR2 SYGVKD. The trim removed 6 bases at V and 1 base at J, leaving 7 bases unmatched. The CDR3 sequence is CAIRSDRVGNTEAFF. In nucleotides, the CDR3 is TGTGCCATCAGATCGGACAGGGTAGGGAACACTGAAGCTTTCTTT.

Note on this clonotype: One base away lies a much larger clone, so this may be a sequencing read error. The chain recombines TRBV11-2 with TRBJ1-5; 9 nucleotides align to TRBD1. In germline, CDR1 is SGHAT, CDR2 FQNNGV. The V segment lost 5 bases and the J segment 4 bases; nucleotides outside the gene matches: 3. The CDR3 contains 14 residues. The CDR3 loop is CASSRTGANQPQHF. The CDR3 DNA is TGTGCCAGCAGCCGGACAGGGGCAAATCAGCCCCAGCATTTT.

This clonotype was picked up many times. This sequence joins TRBV7-2 and TRBJ2-5; 7 nucleotides align to TRBD2. The germline V gene has CDR1 SGHTA and CDR2 FQGNSA. The CDR3 length is 14 residues. With V trimmed by 5 bases and J by 2 bases, 5 bases remained unmatched. CDR3 in amino acids: CASSPRAGQETQYF. For the CDR3, the DNA is TGTGCCAGCAGCCCGCGAGCGGGGCAAGAGACCCAGTACTTC.

This clonotype was seen a few times. V gene TRBV6-2 or TRBV6-3 combines with J gene TRBJ2-5, with TRBD2 matching over 12 bases. Germline assignment: CDR1 MNHEY and CDR2 SVGEGT. J lost 4 bases, V lost 0 bases, and 0 bases had no gene match. CDR3 length: 15 residues. CDR3 nucleotides: TGTGCCAGCAGTTACTCGACTAGCGGGAGAGAGACCCAGTACTTC. Its translation: CASSYSTSGRETQYF.

This clonotype was recorded a few times. The CDR3 region has the DNA TGTGCCAGCAGCTCGTTCAGCGGATACAACAATGAGCAGTTCTTC. It is translated as CASSSFSGYNNEQFF. The chain joins TRBV5-8 to TRBJ2-1, with a weak D call TRBD2 (5 bases). The V end lost 3 bases, the J end lost 5 bases, and 15 bases lay between the germline ends. Germline V gene lookup returns CDR1 SGHTS and CDR2 YDEGEE. The CDR3 contains 15 residues.

This clonotype was seen only a few times. The chain employs TRBV2 and TRBJ2-1; D tentatively fits TRBD1 or TRBD2 (5 bases each). Per the germline V gene, CDR1 is SNHLY and CDR2 is FYNNEI. V shed 8 bases and J shed 4 bases, with 12 bases lying between them. The CDR3 runs to 13 residues. The CDR3: CASGRDVYNEQFF. The DNA of the CDR3 is TGTGCCAGCGGCCGGGACGTTTACAATGAGCAGTTCTTC.

This clonotype was picked up many times. This chain's CDR3 is CASKHAFGGRTDTQYF. The CDR3 DNA reads as TGTGCCAGCAAACACGCCTTTGGCGGGAGGACAGATACGCAGTATTTT. V usage is TRBV6-2 or TRBV6-3 and J usage is TRBJ2-3; 8 bases fit TRBD2. Germline assignment: CDR1 MNHEY and CDR2 SVGEGT. V dropped 7 bases and J dropped 3; count of bases not matched to a gene: 12. The CDR3 extends over 16 amino acids.